One sample yielded the 26 T cell receptor beta chains listed below, sequenced in a study of cytomegalovirus exposure and HLA in healthy donors. The study ran its PCR with 60 Vbeta and 13 Jbeta primers. Using immunoSEQ multiplex PCR, the repertoire was profiled, and TCRdb retains in-frame clones only, with some absent. The sample holds 82,000 or so clones; roughly 9.1% are singletons and the top ten take approximately 25%. Sequenced: PBMCs. The receptors originated from a man aged 55 to 70 in good health and CMV-seropositive.

V usage is TRBV6-1 and J usage is TRBJ1-3; 7 bases align to TRBD1. Germline V gene lookup returns CDR1 MNHNS and CDR2 SASEGT. This CDR3 has 16 residues. V lost 0 bases to trimming and J lost 4 bases; unmatched junction nucleotides: 6. The CDR3 DNA reads as TGTGCCAGCAGTGAAGCTGACGACAGGGTGGGAAACACCATATATTTT. It specifies CASSEADDRVGNTIYF.

This clone was seen a handful of times. The CDR3 DNA reads as TGTGCCAGTGGGGCTAGCTCCTACAATGAGCAGTTCTTC. Amino acids: CASGASSYNEQFF. The genes are TRBV19 and TRBJ2-1; weak D call: TRBD1 (5 bases). The V end was cut by 8 bases, the J end by 0 bases, with 8 bases between. This CDR3 contains 13 residues. Germline V CDR1 and CDR2: LNHDA, SQIVND (reference sequence).

V is TRBV19 and J is TRBJ1-5; 9 bases are shared with TRBD1. This CDR3 comprises 16 residues. CDR1 is LNHDA and CDR2 is SQIVND in the germline V gene (reference sequence). V lost 5 bases, J lost 2 bases, and 7 bases stayed unmatched. As DNA, the CDR3 is TGTGCCAGTAGTTCAGGACAGGGGTATGGCAATCAGCCCCAGCATTTT. This sequence encodes CASSSGQGYGNQPQHF.

This clone has only a few counts. J is TRBJ1-3 and V is TRBV28, with D possibly TRBD1 on 6 matching bases. Trimming stripped 9 bases from V and 4 bases from J, with 13 bases between. CDR1 MDHEN and CDR2 SYDVKM come from the germline V gene. This CDR3 is 13 amino acids long. The CDR3 DNA is TGTGCCAGTTACAGGGCAGCAGGAAACACCATATATTTT. Protein sequence: CASYRAAGNTIYF. The entire variable domain, with the rest obtained from reference TRBV28 and TRBJ1-3, is as follows: DVKVTQSSRYLVKRTGEKVFLECVQDMDHENMFWYRQDPGLGLRLIYFSYDVKMKEKGDIPEGYSVSREKKERFSLILESASTNQTSMYLCASYRAAGNTIYFGEGSWLTVV.

This clone showed up just a few times. The gene calls are TRBV7-8 and TRBJ2-1; 10 positions agree with TRBD2. Germline trimming cut 0 bases from V and 10 bases from J; bases unmatched to any gene: 6. The CDR3 consists of 15 residues. CDR1 is SGHVS and CDR2 is FQNEAQ in the germline V gene. CDR3 loop: CASSLALAGVGEQFF. CDR3 DNA sequence: TGTGCCAGCAGCTTAGCCCTAGCGGGAGTGGGAGAGCAGTTCTTC.

The chain links TRBV19 to TRBJ2-7; 8 bases match TRBD2. V shed 5 bases and J 3 bases; nucleotides not matched to a gene: 9. The CDR3 sequence is 15 residues long. CDR1 LNHDA and CDR2 SQIVND come from the germline V gene (reference sequence). CDR3 region: CASSPLSAGDYEQYF. The CDR3 bases are TGTGCCAGTAGTCCCCTTTCAGCGGGGGACTACGAGCAGTACTTC. The full variable domain, rest sourced from reference TRBV19 and TRBJ2-7, is DGGITQSPKYLFRKEGQNVTLSCEQNLNHDAMYWYRQDPGQGLRLIYYSQIVNDFQKGDIAEGYSVSREKKESFPLTVTSAQKNPTAFYLCASSPLSAGDYEQYFGPGTRLTVT.

The rearrangement joins TRBV7-9 to TRBJ2-1, with D perhaps TRBD2 (6 bases). Trimming stripped 1 base from V and 8 bases from J, with 18 bases between. The CDR3 is 16 amino acids. Germline CDR1 is SEHNR and CDR2 is FQNEAQ (reference sequence). CDR3 bases: TGTGCCAGCAGCTTAGAAGTGGGTCGGCGGGGCGATGAGCAGTTCTTC. Protein: CASSLEVGRRGDEQFF.

V gene TRBV28 combines with J gene TRBJ1-5, with D possibly matching TRBD1 (5 bases). The CDR3 has 16 amino acids. Between the trimmed V and J ends, which lost 4 bases and 0 bases, there was a span of 13 bases. Germline loops: CDR1 MDHEN, CDR2 SYDVKM. The CDR3 DNA follows: TGTGCCAGCAGTTCCCCAGGGTGGTATAGCAATCAGCCCCAGCATTTT. Translation: CASSSPGWYSNQPQHF.

The chain uses TRBV7-2 and TRBJ2-7, with 8 nucleotides matching TRBD1. The ends lost 1 base at V and 3 bases at J; junction bases unmatched: 2. The CDR3 runs to 14 residues. Germline V gene data show CDR1 as SGHTA and CDR2 as FQGNSA. The CDR3 is CASSLGQGNYEQYF. DNA of the CDR3: TGTGCCAGCAGCTTAGGACAGGGGAACTACGAGCAGTACTTC.

V gene TRBV5-1 combines with J gene TRBJ1-2, with D uncertain. The CDR3 loop spans 13 amino acids. V dropped 1 base and J dropped 7 bases, with 11 bases sitting between them. CDR1 SGHRS and CDR2 YFSETQ come from the germline V gene. The CDR3 sequence: CASSLPSGSGYTF. CDR3 bases: TGCGCCAGCAGCTTGCCGTCTGGGAGTGGCTACACCTTC.

This clone has more than one count but fewer than ten. The chain uses TRBV7-2 and TRBJ2-3; D ambiguous. V shed 4 bases and J shed 3 bases, with 8 bases lying between them. There are 13 residues in the CDR3. Germline lookup yields CDR1 SGHTA and CDR2 FQGNSA. The CDR3 nucleotides read TGTGCCAGCAGCTCCTTTAGAACAGATACGCAGTATTTT. Residues: CASSSFRTDTQYF.

The chain links TRBV28 to TRBJ2-7; D unresolved. V was clipped by 7 bases and J by 0 bases, with 13 bases between them. Per germline, CDR1 MDHEN and CDR2 SYDVKM. The CDR3 runs 14 residues. The CDR3: CASTLSLISYEQYF. DNA for the CDR3: TGTGCCAGCACTCTCAGTCTGATCTCCTACGAGCAGTACTTC.

The rearrangement uses TRBV10-3 and TRBJ2-1; 8 nucleotides agree with TRBD2. The J segment lost 1 base and the V segment lost 5 bases, leaving 10 bases of the junction unmatched. CDR3 length: 17 amino acids. The germline CDR1 and CDR2 sequences are ENHRY and SYGVKD. CDR3 sequence: CAISQAGGGRSYNEQFF. The CDR3 DNA reads as TGTGCCATCAGTCAGGCCGGGGGGGGGCGTTCCTACAATGAGCAGTTCTTC.

The chain joins TRBV30 to TRBJ2-6; weak D call: TRBD2 (7 bases). Trimming took off 0 bases at V and 3 bases at J, with 24 bases between the two ends. CDR1 GTSNPN and CDR2 SVGIG come from the germline V gene (reference sequence). The CDR3 is 20 residues long. The CDR3 sequence is CAWSVLFGGRRSGGANVLTF. The CDR3 coding sequence is TGTGCCTGGAGTGTGTTGTTCGGGGGGCGCAGGTCTGGTGGGGCCAACGTCCTGACTTTC. Full variable domain (missing parts from reference TRBV30 and TRBJ2-6): SQTIHQWPATLVQPVGSPLSLECTVEGTSNPNLYWYRQAAGRGLQLLFYSVGIGQISSEVPQNLSASRPQDRQFILSSKKLLLSDSGFYLCAWSVLFGGRRSGGANVLTFGAGSRLTVL.

V usage is TRBV28 and J usage is TRBJ1-5; D gene uncertain. The germline V gene has CDR1 MDHEN and CDR2 SYDVKM. CDR3 size: 14 residues. V lost 3 bases to trimming and J lost 4 bases, with 10 bases between them. The CDR3 loop reads CASSFGGPNQPQHF. CDR3 sequence (DNA): TGTGCCAGCAGTTTCGGCGGGCCAAATCAGCCCCAGCATTTT.

This clone was seen a few times. The chain links TRBV7-8 to TRBJ1-1; the D gene is possibly TRBD1 (5 bases). The CDR3 is 12 residues long. CDR1 and CDR2 (germline): SGHVS, FQNEAQ. Trimming shortened V by 2 bases and J by 6 bases, and 7 bases separated the two germline ends. DNA of the CDR3: TGTGCCAGCAGCTTATGGGGGGCTGAAGCTTTCTTT. Translating gives CASSLWGAEAFF.

The chain combines TRBV7-3 with TRBJ2-7, with D perhaps TRBD1 (5 bases). V shed 5 bases and J shed 1 base, with 15 bases lying between them. The CDR3 covers 15 residues. From germline, CDR1 is SGHTA and CDR2 FQGTGA. The CDR3 coding sequence is TGTGCCAGCAGCCCCGGTGACAGTTTTTCCTACGAGCAGTACTTC. It specifies CASSPGDSFSYEQYF.

This clone was detected only a few times. An end of the junction differs from the germline gene, which may be a read error. The same CDR3 arises from other DNA sequences in this sample as well. This chain uses TRBV2 with TRBJ1-6; D gene unclear. CDR1 SNHLY and CDR2 FYNNEI come from the germline V gene. This CDR3 comprises 15 residues. The CDR3 here is CASSEAQRNNSPLHF. DNA of the CDR3: TGTGCCAGCAGTGAAGCGCAGAGGAATAATTCCCCCCTCCACTTT. The complete variable domain, with remaining parts taken from reference TRBV2 and TRBJ1-6, reads EPEVTQTPSHQVTQMGQEVILRCVPISNHLYFYWYRQILGQKVEFLVSFYNNEISEKSEIFDDQFSVERPDGSNFTLKIRSTKLEDSAMYFCASSEAQRNNSPLHFGNGTRLTVT.

This clone was observed a handful of times. The chain recombines TRBV7-2 with TRBJ2-3, with unresolved D. The CDR3 loop spans 15 amino acids. V dropped 1 base and J dropped 2 bases, with 10 bases sitting between them. The germline V gene encodes CDR1 SGHTA and CDR2 FQGNSA. The CDR3 sequence: CASSLGYYNTDTQYF. Written as DNA, the CDR3 is TGTGCCAGCAGCTTAGGTTACTACAACACAGATACGCAGTATTTT.

The chain recombines TRBV18 with TRBJ2-7; D may be TRBD1 (5 bases). The V gene's germline CDR1 is KGHSH and CDR2 LQKENI. The CDR3 covers 14 residues. Trimming removed 6 bases at V and 5 bases at J, with 17 bases between. The CDR3 reads CASSRLQEGDEQYF. The CDR3 bases are TGTGCCAGCTCGCGCCTACAGGAAGGGGACGAGCAGTACTTC.

This clone was counted a few times. The V and J genes are TRBV27 and TRBJ1-2, with D possibly being TRBD1 (6 bases). Germline CDR1 is MNHEY and CDR2 is SMNVEV (reference sequence). Trimming took 2 bases from V and 7 from J, leaving 8 bases between them. The CDR3 contains 12 residues. The CDR3 DNA reads as TGTGCCAGCAGTTTAGAGGGGGTTGGCTACACCTTC. It encodes CASSLEGVGYTF.

The rearrangement uses TRBV7-2 and TRBJ1-1; 9 bases agree with TRBD1. There are 15 residues in the CDR3. The trim removed 4 bases at V and 6 bases at J, leaving 9 bases unmatched. Germline V gene lookup returns CDR1 SGHTA and CDR2 FQGNSA. The CDR3: CASSSTGTGPSEAFF. The CDR3 DNA follows: TGTGCCAGCAGCTCCACCGGGACAGGGCCGTCTGAAGCTTTCTTT.

The chain employs TRBV9 and TRBJ2-2; 9 bases match TRBD2. V trimming: 3 bases; J trimming: 5 bases; junction bases outside the gene matches: 8. This CDR3 is 16 amino acids long. Germline lookup yields CDR1 SGDLS and CDR2 YYNGEE. This CDR3 is CASSARPLAGTGELFF. CDR3 bases: TGTGCCAGCAGCGCCCGCCCGCTAGCGGGGACCGGGGAGCTGTTTTTT.

This clone was seen a handful of times. The V gene is TRBV18, the J gene TRBJ2-7; the match to TRBD1 covers 9 bases. J was trimmed by 4 bases and V by 3 bases; bases with no gene match: 7. There are 15 residues in the CDR3. Germline V CDR1 and CDR2: KGHSH, LQKENI. The CDR3: CASSPPGQGLYEQYF. In DNA form, the CDR3 reads TGTGCCAGCTCACCTCCGGGACAGGGATTATACGAGCAGTACTTC.

This clone was observed a handful of times. The gene calls are TRBV7-9 and TRBJ2-6; 7 bases are a match to TRBD1. From germline, CDR1 is SEHNR and CDR2 FQNEAQ (reference sequence). The CDR3 has 19 amino acids. Unmatched junction bases numbered 10, after V lost 2 bases and J lost 0 bases. CDR3 DNA: TGTGCCAGCAGCTTATTGACAGGGACAAAATCCTCTGGGGCCAACGTCCTGACTTTC. As protein: CASSLLTGTKSSGANVLTF.

Note on this clone: An end of the junction does not agree with germline; a read error may underlie this. The chain employs TRBV7-7 and TRBJ2-1; D is tentatively TRBD1 or TRBD2 (6 bases each). The CDR3 sequence is 13 residues long. Germline values: CDR1 SSHAT, CDR2 FNYEAQ (reference sequence). The CDR3 spells CASSLGGGREQFF. The CDR3 nucleotides are TGTGCTAGCAGCTTAGGAGGGGGAAGGGAGCAGTTCTTC.